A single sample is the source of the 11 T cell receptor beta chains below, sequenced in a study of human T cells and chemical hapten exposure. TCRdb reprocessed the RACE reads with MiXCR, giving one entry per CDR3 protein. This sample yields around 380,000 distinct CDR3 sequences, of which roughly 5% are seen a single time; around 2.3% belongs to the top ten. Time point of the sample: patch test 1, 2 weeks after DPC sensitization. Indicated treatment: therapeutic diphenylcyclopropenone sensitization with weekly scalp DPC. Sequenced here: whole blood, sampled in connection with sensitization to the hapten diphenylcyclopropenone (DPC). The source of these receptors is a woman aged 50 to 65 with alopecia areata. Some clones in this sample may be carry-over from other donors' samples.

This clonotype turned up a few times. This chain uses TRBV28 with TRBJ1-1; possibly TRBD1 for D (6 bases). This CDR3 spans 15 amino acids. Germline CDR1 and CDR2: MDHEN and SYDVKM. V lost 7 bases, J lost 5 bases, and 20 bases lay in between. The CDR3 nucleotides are TGTGCCAGCATTCAGGAACGGGGGCAGGGGACTGAAGCTTTCTTT. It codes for CASIQERGQGTEAFF.

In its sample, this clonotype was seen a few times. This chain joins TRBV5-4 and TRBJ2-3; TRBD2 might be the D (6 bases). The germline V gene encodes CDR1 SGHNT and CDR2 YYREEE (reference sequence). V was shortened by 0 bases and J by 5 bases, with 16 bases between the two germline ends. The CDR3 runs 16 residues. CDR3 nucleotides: TGTGCCAGCAGCTTGGAAGTGGGAGGCCCTCGAGATACGCAGTATTTT. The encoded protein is CASSLEVGGPRDTQYF.

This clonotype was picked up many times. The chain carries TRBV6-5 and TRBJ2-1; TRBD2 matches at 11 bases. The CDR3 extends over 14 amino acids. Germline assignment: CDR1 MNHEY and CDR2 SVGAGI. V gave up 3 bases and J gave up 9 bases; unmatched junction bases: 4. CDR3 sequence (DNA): TGTGCCAGCAGTTATAGCGGGGGGGCCTTTGAGCAGTTCTTC. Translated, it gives CASSYSGGAFEQFF.

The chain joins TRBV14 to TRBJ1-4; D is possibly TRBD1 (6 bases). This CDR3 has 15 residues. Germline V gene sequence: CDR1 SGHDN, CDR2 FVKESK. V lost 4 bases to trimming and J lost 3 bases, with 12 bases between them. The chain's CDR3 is CASSPRAGANEKLFF. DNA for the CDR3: TGTGCCAGCAGCCCTAGGGCAGGGGCTAATGAAAAACTGTTTTTT.

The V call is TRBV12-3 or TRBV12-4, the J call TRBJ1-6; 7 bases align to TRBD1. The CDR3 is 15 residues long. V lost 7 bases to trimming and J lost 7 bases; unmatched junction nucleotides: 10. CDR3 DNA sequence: TGTGCCAGCACCCAGACAGGGAACGTGAATTCACCCCTCCACTTT. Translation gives CASTQTGNVNSPLHF.

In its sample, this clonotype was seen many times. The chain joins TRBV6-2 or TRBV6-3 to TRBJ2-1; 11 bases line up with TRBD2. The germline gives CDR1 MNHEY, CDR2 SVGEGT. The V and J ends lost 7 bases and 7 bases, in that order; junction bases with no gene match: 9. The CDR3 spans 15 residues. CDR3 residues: CASTRTSGLGNEQFF. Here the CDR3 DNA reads TGTGCCAGCACCAGGACTAGCGGGCTGGGTAATGAGCAGTTCTTC.

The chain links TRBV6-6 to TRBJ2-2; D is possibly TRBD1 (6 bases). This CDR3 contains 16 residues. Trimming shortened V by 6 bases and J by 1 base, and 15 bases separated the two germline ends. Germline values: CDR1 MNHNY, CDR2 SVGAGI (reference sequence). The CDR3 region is CASRHSGTKNTGELFF. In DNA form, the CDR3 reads TGTGCCAGCAGACACTCCGGGACAAAGAACACCGGGGAGCTGTTTTTT.

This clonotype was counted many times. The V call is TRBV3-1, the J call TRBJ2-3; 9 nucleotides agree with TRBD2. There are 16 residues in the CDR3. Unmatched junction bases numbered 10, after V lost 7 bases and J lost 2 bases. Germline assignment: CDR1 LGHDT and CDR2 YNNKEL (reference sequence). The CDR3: CASTATSGLFTDTQYF. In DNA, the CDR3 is TGTGCCAGCACCGCGACTAGCGGACTTTTCACAGATACGCAGTATTTT.

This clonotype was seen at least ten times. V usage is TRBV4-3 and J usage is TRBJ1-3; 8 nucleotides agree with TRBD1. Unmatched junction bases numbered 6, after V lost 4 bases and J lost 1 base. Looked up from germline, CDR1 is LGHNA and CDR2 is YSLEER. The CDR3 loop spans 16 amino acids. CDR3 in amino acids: CASSPRQGSSGNTIYF. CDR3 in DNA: TGCGCCAGCAGCCCCCGACAGGGGAGTTCTGGAAACACCATATATTTT.

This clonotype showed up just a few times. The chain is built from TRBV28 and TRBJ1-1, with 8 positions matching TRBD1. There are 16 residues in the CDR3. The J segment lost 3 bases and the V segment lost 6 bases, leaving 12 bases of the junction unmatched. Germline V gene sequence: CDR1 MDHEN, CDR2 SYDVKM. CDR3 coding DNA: TGTGCCAGCAGCCGACTCCAGGGGGCGTGGGACACTGAAGCTTTCTTT. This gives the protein CASSRLQGAWDTEAFF.

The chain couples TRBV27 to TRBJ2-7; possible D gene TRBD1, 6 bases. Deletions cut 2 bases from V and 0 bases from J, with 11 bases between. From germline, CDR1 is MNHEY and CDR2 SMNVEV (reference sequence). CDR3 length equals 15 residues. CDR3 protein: CASSLGTYFSYEQYF. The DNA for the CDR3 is TGTGCCAGCAGTTTAGGGACATATTTCTCCTACGAGCAGTACTTC.